This entry concerns a single T cell receptor (beta chain). Followed longitudinally, the Seattle patients had been enrolled during active infection. The data stem from a study of blood T cell repertoires in COVID-19. On the study more broadly: Samples taken during acute and convalescent COVID-19 were collected in the United States, Italy and Spain. In each case, the material was cDNA or gDNA derived from T cells, B-cell-depleted T cells, or PBMCs.

Per the authors' pipeline: Estimation of nucleated cell counts relied on the amplification of reference gene primers. Method: immunoSEQ multiplex PCR; TCRdb's copy keeps in-frame clones and lacks some. V, J and clone size derive from that table, while D and trimming were established from the DNA sequence. The sample lists about 230,000 clones, around 84% occurring once. The clonotype comes from a man between 50 and 59 years old with COVID-19, enrolled during active disease. The specimen was peripheral blood.

Written as DNA, the CDR3 is TGTGCCAGCTCACCACTGGGACAGGGCCTGAACACTGAAGCTTTCTTT. This gives the protein CASSPLGQGLNTEAFF. J is TRBJ1-1 and V is TRBV18, with TRBD1 matching 9 bases. Germline-derived CDR1 and CDR2 are KGHSH and LQKENI. The CDR3 extends over 16 amino acids. V trimming: 1 base; J trimming: 0 bases; junction bases outside the gene matches: 3.